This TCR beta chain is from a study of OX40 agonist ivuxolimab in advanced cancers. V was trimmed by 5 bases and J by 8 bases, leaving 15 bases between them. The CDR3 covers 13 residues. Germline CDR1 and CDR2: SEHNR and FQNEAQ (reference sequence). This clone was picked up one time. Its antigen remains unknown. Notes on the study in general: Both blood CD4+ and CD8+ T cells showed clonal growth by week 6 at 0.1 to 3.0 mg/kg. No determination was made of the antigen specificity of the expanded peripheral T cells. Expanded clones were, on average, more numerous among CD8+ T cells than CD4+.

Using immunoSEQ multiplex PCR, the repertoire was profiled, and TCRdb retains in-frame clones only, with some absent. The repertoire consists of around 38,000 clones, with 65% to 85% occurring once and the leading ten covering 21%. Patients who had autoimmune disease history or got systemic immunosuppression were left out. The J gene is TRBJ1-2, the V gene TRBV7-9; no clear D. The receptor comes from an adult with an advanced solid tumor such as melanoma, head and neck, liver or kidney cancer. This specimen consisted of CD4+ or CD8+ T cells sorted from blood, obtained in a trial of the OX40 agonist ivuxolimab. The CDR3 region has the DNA TGTGCCAGCAGCCCCCACAGAATTGGGGGCTACACCTTC. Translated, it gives CASSPHRIGGYTF.